These 23 T cell receptor beta chains share one sample of origin, sequenced in a study of T-cell reconstitution after alpha-beta-depleted transplantation in children. Unique molecular identifiers were incorporated into the prepared TCRbeta library. TCRdb re-called the PCR reads with MiXCR, one entry per CDR3 protein. The sample lists about 22,000 distinct CDR3 sequences, roughly 11% occurring once. The sample was PBMCs from the stem cell graft donor, taken from the stem cell graft. These receptors originate from a human donor who donated a stem cell graft to a child with chronic granulomatous disease.

Relative to its sample, this clonotype is large (0.1 to 1%). The chain carries TRBV3-1 and TRBJ2-7, with a tentative D call TRBD2 (6 bases). Germline assignment: CDR1 LGHDT and CDR2 YNNKEL (reference sequence). This CDR3 comprises 14 residues. The V and J ends lost 3 bases and 4 bases respectively, with 13 bases between them. CDR3 residues: CASSHTGTPYEQYF. The CDR3 nucleotides read TGTGCCAGCAGCCATACCGGGACTCCTTACGAGCAGTACTTC.

This clonotype has at least ten counts. The rearrangement links TRBV7-9 to TRBJ2-7, with TRBD2 as a possible D gene (5 bases). The CDR3 contains 14 residues. Germline CDR1 reads SEHNR; CDR2 reads FQNEAQ (reference sequence). Trimming took off 5 bases at V and 1 base at J, with 12 bases between the two ends. For the CDR3, the DNA is TGTGCCAGCAGCCTACCGGGCGGGTCCTACGAGCAGTACTTC. This codes for CASSLPGGSYEQYF.

Many counts were recorded for this clonotype. The chain recombines TRBV2 with TRBJ2-5; D possibly uses TRBD1 or TRBD2 (5 bases each). The length of the CDR3 is 13 residues. CDR1 is SNHLY, CDR2 FYNNEI, per germline. Trimming pared 5 bases from V and 5 bases from J, leaving 12 bases between. This chain's CDR3 is CASSRDGGETQYF. The CDR3 region has the DNA TGTGCCAGCAGTAGGGACGGTGGGGAGACCCAGTACTTC.

This clonotype has only one observation. This rearrangement joins TRBV18 to TRBJ2-5; no reliable D call. Germline values: CDR1 KGHSH, CDR2 LQKENI. The V and J ends lost 6 bases and 5 bases respectively, with 13 bases between them. The CDR3 is 13 residues long. CDR3 amino acids: CASSPRLRETQYF. In nucleotides, the CDR3 is TGTGCCAGCTCGCCAAGGTTGAGGGAGACCCAGTACTTC.

This clonotype appeared many times. The chain combines TRBV30 with TRBJ2-3; 7 nucleotides line up with TRBD2. Looked up from germline, CDR1 is GTSNPN and CDR2 is SVGIG (reference sequence). The CDR3 has 13 residues. J was trimmed by 5 bases and V by 0 bases; bases with no gene match: 2. CDR3 in amino acids: CAWSVGGLDTQYF. As DNA, the CDR3 is TGTGCCTGGAGTGTGGGGGGGTTAGATACGCAGTATTTT.

Many counts were recorded for this clonotype. The V gene is TRBV5-5, the J gene TRBJ1-5, with D maybe TRBD1 (5 bases). V was pared by 8 bases and J by 7 bases, with 7 bases between. The CDR3 length is 10 residues. In germline, CDR1 is SGHKS, CDR2 YYEKEE (reference sequence). CDR3 protein: CARRGQPQHF. The CDR3 nucleotides read TGTGCCAGGAGGGGCCAGCCCCAGCATTTT. Complete variable domain (other parts from reference TRBV5-5 and TRBJ1-5): DAGVTQSPTHLIKTRGQQVTLRCSPISGHKSVSWYQQVLGQGPQFIFQYYEKEERGRGNFPDRFSARQFPNYSSELNVNALLLGDSALYLCARRGQPQHFGDGTRLSIL.

In its sample, this clonotype was seen a few times. The rearrangement uses TRBV7-9 and TRBJ2-5; D might be TRBD1 (6 bases). V was pared by 5 bases and J by 1 base, with 11 bases between. Looked up from germline, CDR1 is SEHNR and CDR2 is FQNEAQ (reference sequence). The CDR3 has 14 amino acids. DNA of the CDR3: TGTGCCAGCAGCCTTGGACAGACCCAAGAGACCCAGTACTTC. It translates to CASSLGQTQETQYF.

This clonotype was detected ten times or more. V usage is TRBV5-1 and J usage is TRBJ2-5, with a tentative D call TRBD2 (6 bases). Germline assignment: CDR1 SGHRS and CDR2 YFSETQ. The V gene lost 5 bases and the J gene lost 5 bases, with 16 bases spanning the gap. The CDR3 runs to 14 residues. CDR3 region: CASSQGGELETQYF. The DNA of the CDR3 is TGCGCCAGCAGTCAAGGAGGGGAGTTGGAGACCCAGTACTTC.

In this sample, this clonotype turned up many times. The J gene is TRBJ2-4, the V gene TRBV21-1. TRBV21-1 is assigned pseudogene status. The CDR3 has 17 residues. The CDR3 here is CASSKTRNPLAKNIQYF. The CDR3 coding sequence is TGTGCCAGCAGCAAGACTCGAAACCCGCTAGCCAAAAACATTCAGTACTTC.

This clonotype was observed many times. The rearrangement uses TRBV29-1 and TRBJ2-1, with D uncertain. With 4 bases removed from V and 2 bases from J, the gap between germline ends came to 9 bases. CDR3 size: 13 residues. The germline V gene encodes CDR1 SQVTM and CDR2 ANQGSEA. CDR3 sequence reads: CSVVEPTYNEQFF. The CDR3 region has the DNA TGCAGCGTTGTTGAGCCAACCTACAATGAGCAGTTCTTC.

This clonotype occurred a few times. The chain combines TRBV5-1 with TRBJ2-1; 7 positions agree with TRBD2. After removal of 0 bases from V and 8 bases from J, the junction contained 5 bases not matched to a gene. The CDR3 is 14 residues long. Germline CDR1 SGHRS, CDR2 YFSETQ. The CDR3 nucleotides read TGCGCCAGCAGCTTGGACCGGGGGGAGGATGAGCAGTTCTTC. It encodes CASSLDRGEDEQFF. The whole variable domain, remainder taken from reference TRBV5-1 and TRBJ2-1, is KAGVTQTPRYLIKTRGQQVTLSCSPISGHRSVSWYQQTPGQGLQFLFEYFSETQRNKGNFPGRFSGRQFSNSRSEMNVSTLELGDSALYLCASSLDRGEDEQFFGPGTRLTVL.

This clonotype occurred many times. This chain uses TRBV3-1 with TRBJ2-6, with 7 bases lining up with TRBD1. Germline V gives CDR1 LGHDT, CDR2 YNNKEL (reference sequence). The CDR3 contains 18 residues. V dropped 0 bases and J dropped 5; count of bases not matched to a gene: 10. The CDR3 DNA reads TGTGCCAGCAGCCAAGAAGGGACAGTTCCTCCCTGGGCCAACGTCCTGACTTTC. This gives the protein CASSQEGTVPPWANVLTF.

This clonotype has ten or more counts. The chain combines TRBV18 with TRBJ2-1; perhaps TRBD1 as D (5 bases). CDR1 KGHSH and CDR2 LQKENI come from the germline V gene. The CDR3 sequence is 12 residues long. Trimming removed 1 base at V and 7 bases at J, with 5 bases between. The CDR3 coding sequence is TGTGCCAGCTCACCACAGGGGAATGAGCAGTTCTTC. Translating gives CASSPQGNEQFF.

This clonotype was observed at least ten times. The V gene is TRBV7-6, the J gene TRBJ2-7, with D possibly being TRBD1 (5 bases). V dropped 5 bases and J dropped 2 bases, with 19 bases sitting between them. The V gene's germline CDR1 is SGHVS and CDR2 FNYEAQ. The CDR3 totals 16 residues. In DNA, the CDR3 is TGTGCCAGCAGCCCAAACCTCCAGGGCCCTACCTACGAGCAGTACTTC. This gives the protein CASSPNLQGPTYEQYF.

The chain couples TRBV6-2 or TRBV6-3 to TRBJ1-2; D is perhaps TRBD1 (6 bases). This CDR3 spans 15 amino acids. CDR1 is MNHEY, CDR2 SVGEGT, per germline. Trimming took off 0 bases at V and 5 bases at J, with 13 bases between the two ends. CDR3 residues: CASSYSWTDLYGYTF. In DNA, the CDR3 is TGTGCCAGCAGTTACTCTTGGACAGACCTTTATGGCTACACCTTC.

V and J are TRBV20-1 and TRBJ1-1, with D uncertain. Trimming left V 3 bases short and J 5 bases short, with 7 bases between. The germline CDR1 and CDR2 sequences are DFQATT and SNEGSKA (reference sequence). The CDR3 consists of 11 residues. As DNA, the CDR3 is TGCAGTGCTAGCGGGAAAACTGAAGCTTTCTTT. It codes for CSASGKTEAFF.

This clonotype was recorded many times. The rearrangement links TRBV12-3 or TRBV12-4 to TRBJ2-2; D is uncertain. The CDR3 is 13 amino acids. V lost 7 bases and J lost 7, with 13 bases in between. The CDR3 DNA is TGTGCCAGCATCACCTCACCCGGCGGGGAGCTGTTTTTT. This sequence encodes CASITSPGGELFF.

This clonotype was counted many times. The chain combines TRBV20-1 with TRBJ2-7; 7 bases agree with TRBD2. CDR1 is DFQATT, CDR2 SNEGSKA, per germline (reference sequence). The CDR3 length is 14 residues. Trimming removed 4 bases from V and 3 bases from J; junction bases left unmatched: 9. The CDR3 reads CSAIAGGGGYEQYF. CDR3 sequence (DNA): TGCAGTGCTATAGCGGGCGGAGGAGGCTACGAGCAGTACTTC.

This clonotype has at least ten counts. The V call is TRBV6-6, the J call TRBJ2-3; TRBD2 matches 11 bases. The J segment lost 1 base and the V segment lost 6 bases, leaving 3 bases of the junction unmatched. Germline V gene data show CDR1 as MNHNY and CDR2 as SVGAGI (reference sequence). The CDR3 is made up of 15 amino acids. The CDR3 DNA reads as TGTGCCAGCAGGACACTAGCGGGGGGCACAGATACGCAGTATTTT. It yields the protein CASRTLAGGTDTQYF.

This clonotype was counted at least ten times. The V gene is TRBV10-3, the J gene TRBJ1-1; 8 positions match TRBD1. The trim removed 6 bases at V and 0 bases at J, leaving 3 bases unmatched. CDR1 is ENHRY, CDR2 SYGVKD, per germline. The CDR3 consists of 14 residues. In DNA form, the CDR3 reads TGTGCCATCAGCTTGGGACAGGTGAACACTGAAGCTTTCTTT. Protein sequence: CAISLGQVNTEAFF.

Ten or more counts support this clonotype. The J gene is TRBJ1-1, the V gene TRBV19; no definite D call. Germline-derived CDR1 and CDR2 are LNHDA and SQIVND (reference sequence). V was shortened by 1 base and J by 1 base, with 4 bases between the two germline ends. There are 13 residues in the CDR3. DNA for the CDR3: TGTGCCAGTAGTATAGGAGGGAACACTGAAGCTTTCTTT. This codes for CASSIGGNTEAFF.

This clonotype has at least ten counts. The chain links TRBV7-8 to TRBJ1-6; D is ambiguous. Germline V CDR1 and CDR2: SGHVS, FQNEAQ. Deletions cut 6 bases from V and 7 bases from J, with 16 bases between. The CDR3 runs to 15 residues. CDR3 in amino acids: CASSRTAGLNSPLHF. The CDR3 DNA is TGTGCCAGCAGTCGAACGGCGGGTCTAAATTCACCCCTCCACTTT.

J is TRBJ2-7 and V is TRBV5-8; no reliable D call. V dropped 2 bases and J dropped 4 bases, with 7 bases sitting between them. CDR1 SGHTS and CDR2 YDEGEE come from the germline V gene. The CDR3 spans 12 residues. The CDR3 region has the DNA TGTGCCAGCAGCTTTCCTAGATACGAGCAGTACTTC. Encoded protein: CASSFPRYEQYF.